This T cell receptor (beta chain) was captured by sequencing in a study of T cell responses to AZD1222 COVID-19 vaccine. TCRdb keeps only in-frame clones here, not all; method: immunoSEQ multiplex PCR. The sample carries tens of thousands of clones, 80% to 90% recorded once. Germline V lookup: CDR1 SGDLS, CDR2 YYNGEE. V lost 3 bases to trimming and J lost 5 bases, with 14 bases between them. CDR3 length: 15 residues. This specimen was peripheral blood, taken 28 days after the second AZD1222 dose. The J gene is TRBJ2-2, the V gene TRBV9, with D maybe TRBD2 (6 bases). The clonotype originates from an adult who received the AZD1222 COVID-19 vaccine. The CDR3 here is CASSATGVQTGELFF. DNA for the CDR3: TGTGCCAGCAGCGCAACGGGAGTCCAGACCGGGGAGCTGTTTTTT.